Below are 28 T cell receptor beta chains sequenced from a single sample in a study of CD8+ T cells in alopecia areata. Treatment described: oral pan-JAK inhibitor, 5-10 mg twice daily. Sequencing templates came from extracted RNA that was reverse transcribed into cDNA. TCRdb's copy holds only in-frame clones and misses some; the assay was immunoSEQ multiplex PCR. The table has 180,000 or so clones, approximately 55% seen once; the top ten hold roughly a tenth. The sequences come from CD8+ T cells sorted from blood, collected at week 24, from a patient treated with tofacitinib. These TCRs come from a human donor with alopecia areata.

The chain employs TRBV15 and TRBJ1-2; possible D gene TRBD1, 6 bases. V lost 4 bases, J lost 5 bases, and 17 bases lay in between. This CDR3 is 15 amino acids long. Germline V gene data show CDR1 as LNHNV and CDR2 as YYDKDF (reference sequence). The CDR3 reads CATSKRQGRRYGYTF. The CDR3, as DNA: TGTGCCACCAGCAAAAGGCAGGGGCGCCGTTATGGCTACACCTTC.

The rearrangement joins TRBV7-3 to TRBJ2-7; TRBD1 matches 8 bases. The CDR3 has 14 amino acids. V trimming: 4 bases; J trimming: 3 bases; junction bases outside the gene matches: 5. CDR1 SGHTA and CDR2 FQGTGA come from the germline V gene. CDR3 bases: TGTGCCAGCAGCTCGACAGGGGAGAGCTACGAGCAGTACTTC. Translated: CASSSTGESYEQYF.

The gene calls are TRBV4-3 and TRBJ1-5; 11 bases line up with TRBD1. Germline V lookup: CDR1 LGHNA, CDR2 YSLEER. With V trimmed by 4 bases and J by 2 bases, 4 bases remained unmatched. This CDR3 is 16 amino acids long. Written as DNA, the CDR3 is TGCGCCAGCAGCCCGGGACAGGGGGAGGGCAATCAGCCCCAGCATTTT. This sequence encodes CASSPGQGEGNQPQHF.

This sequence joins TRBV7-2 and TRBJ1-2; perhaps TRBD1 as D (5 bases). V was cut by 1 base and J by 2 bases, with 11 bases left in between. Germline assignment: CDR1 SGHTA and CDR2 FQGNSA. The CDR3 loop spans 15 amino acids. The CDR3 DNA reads TGTGCCAGCAGCTTAGTTCGGGGGAGGAACTATGGCTACACCTTC. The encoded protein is CASSLVRGRNYGYTF.

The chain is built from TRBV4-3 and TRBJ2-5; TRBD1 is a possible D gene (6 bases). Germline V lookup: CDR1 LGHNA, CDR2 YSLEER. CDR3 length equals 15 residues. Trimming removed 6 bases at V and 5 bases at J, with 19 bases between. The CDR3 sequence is CASSRLTGERETQYF. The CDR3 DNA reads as TGCGCCAGCAGTCGCCTGACAGGAGAAAGGGAGACCCAGTACTTC.

The DNA for the CDR3 is TGTGCCAGCAGTAAGACAGGGCTCTACGAGCAGTACTTC. This translates into CASSKTGLYEQYF. The J gene is TRBJ2-7, the V gene TRBV28, with 7 bases lining up with TRBD1. The CDR3 runs 13 residues. Germline V gene data show CDR1 as MDHEN and CDR2 as SYDVKM. V dropped 5 bases and J dropped 3; count of bases not matched to a gene: 4. Based on the CDR3 plus reference TRBV28 and TRBJ2-7, the full variable domain is DVKVTQSSRYLVKRTGEKVFLECVQDMDHENMFWYRQDPGLGLRLIYFSYDVKMKEKGDIPEGYSVSREKKERFSLILESASTNQTSMYLCASSKTGLYEQYFGPGTRLTVT.

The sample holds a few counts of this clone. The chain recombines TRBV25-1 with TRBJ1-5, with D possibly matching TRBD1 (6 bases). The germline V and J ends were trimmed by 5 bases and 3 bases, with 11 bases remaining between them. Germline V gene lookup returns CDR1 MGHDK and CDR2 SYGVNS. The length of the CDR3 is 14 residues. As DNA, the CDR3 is TGTGCCAGCAGTTTGACAGGTATCAATCAGCCCCAGCATTTT. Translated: CASSLTGINQPQHF. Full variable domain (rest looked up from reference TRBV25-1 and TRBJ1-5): EADIYQTPRYLVIGTGKKITLECSQTMGHDKMYWYQQDPGMELHLIHYSYGVNSTEKGDLSSESTVSRIRTEHFPLTLESARPSHTSQYLCASSLTGINQPQHFGDGTRLSIL.

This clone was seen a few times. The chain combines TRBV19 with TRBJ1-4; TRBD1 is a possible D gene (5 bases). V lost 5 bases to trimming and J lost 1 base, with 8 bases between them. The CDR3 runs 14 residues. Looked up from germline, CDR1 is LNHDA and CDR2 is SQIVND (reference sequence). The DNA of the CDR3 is TGTGCCAGTAGTCGGGGCGGAACTAATGAAAAACTGTTTTTT. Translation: CASSRGGTNEKLFF.

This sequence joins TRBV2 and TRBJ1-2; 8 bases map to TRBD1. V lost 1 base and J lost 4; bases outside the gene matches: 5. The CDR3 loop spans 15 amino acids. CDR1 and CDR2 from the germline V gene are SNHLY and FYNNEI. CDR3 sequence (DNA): TGTGCCAGCAGTGAAGGGGACAGGTCGCTCTATGGCTACACCTTC. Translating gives CASSEGDRSLYGYTF.

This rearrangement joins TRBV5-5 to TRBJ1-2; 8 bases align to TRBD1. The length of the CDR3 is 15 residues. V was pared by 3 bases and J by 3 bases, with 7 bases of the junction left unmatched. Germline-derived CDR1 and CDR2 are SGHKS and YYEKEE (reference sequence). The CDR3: CASSSTQGADYGYTF. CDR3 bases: TGTGCCAGCAGCTCGACTCAGGGGGCCGACTATGGCTACACCTTC.

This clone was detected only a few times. CDR3 amino acids: CASSPPGRGREDYGYTF. In DNA form, the CDR3 reads TGTGCCAGCAGCCCTCCTGGCAGGGGGCGCGAAGACTATGGCTACACCTTC. The chain carries TRBV5-5 and TRBJ1-2, with TRBD1 identical over 8 bases. The germline V gene encodes CDR1 SGHKS and CDR2 YYEKEE (reference sequence). Trimming removed 4 bases from V and 3 bases from J; junction bases left unmatched: 14. CDR3 length: 17 residues.

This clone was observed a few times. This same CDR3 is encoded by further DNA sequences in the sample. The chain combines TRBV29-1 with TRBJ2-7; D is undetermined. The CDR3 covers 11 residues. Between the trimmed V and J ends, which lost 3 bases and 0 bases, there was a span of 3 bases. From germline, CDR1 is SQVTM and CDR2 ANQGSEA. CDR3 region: CSVESSYEQYF. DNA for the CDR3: TGCAGCGTTGAGTCCTCCTACGAGCAGTACTTC.

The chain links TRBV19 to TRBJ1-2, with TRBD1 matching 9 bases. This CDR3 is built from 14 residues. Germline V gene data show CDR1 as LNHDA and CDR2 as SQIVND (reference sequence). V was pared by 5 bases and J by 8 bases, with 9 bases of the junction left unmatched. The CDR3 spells CASSPSRDRDGYTF. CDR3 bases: TGTGCCAGTAGTCCGTCCCGGGACAGGGACGGCTACACCTTC.

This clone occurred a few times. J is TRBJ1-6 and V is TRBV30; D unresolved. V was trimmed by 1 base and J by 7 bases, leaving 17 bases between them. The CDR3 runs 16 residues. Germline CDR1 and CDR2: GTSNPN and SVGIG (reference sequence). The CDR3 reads CAWSADREGRNSPLHF. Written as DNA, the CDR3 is TGTGCCTGGAGTGCCGATCGCGAAGGAAGGAATTCACCCCTCCACTTT.

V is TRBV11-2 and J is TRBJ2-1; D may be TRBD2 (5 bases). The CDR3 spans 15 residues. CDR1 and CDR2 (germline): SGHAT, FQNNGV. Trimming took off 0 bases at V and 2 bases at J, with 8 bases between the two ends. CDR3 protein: CASSLDPGTYNEQFF. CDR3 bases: TGTGCCAGCAGCTTAGATCCGGGGACCTACAATGAGCAGTTCTTC.

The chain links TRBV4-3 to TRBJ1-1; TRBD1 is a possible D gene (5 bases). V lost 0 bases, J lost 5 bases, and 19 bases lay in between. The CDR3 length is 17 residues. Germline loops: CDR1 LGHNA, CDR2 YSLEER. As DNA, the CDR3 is TGCGCCAGCAGCCAAGATGTAGGGGCCGGAACGATAACTGAAGCTTTCTTT. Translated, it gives CASSQDVGAGTITEAFF.

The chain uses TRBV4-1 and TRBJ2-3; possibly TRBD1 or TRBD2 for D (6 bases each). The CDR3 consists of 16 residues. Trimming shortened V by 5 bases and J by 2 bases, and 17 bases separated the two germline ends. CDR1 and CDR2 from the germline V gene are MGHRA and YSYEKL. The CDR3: CASSITEGGVTDTQYF. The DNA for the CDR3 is TGCGCCAGCAGCATAACTGAGGGGGGAGTCACAGATACGCAGTATTTT.

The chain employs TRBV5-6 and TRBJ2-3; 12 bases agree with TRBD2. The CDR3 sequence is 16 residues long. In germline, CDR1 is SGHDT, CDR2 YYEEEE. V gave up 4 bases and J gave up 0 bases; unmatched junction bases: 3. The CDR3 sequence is CASSRTSGESTDTQYF. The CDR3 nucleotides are TGTGCCAGCAGCCGGACTAGCGGGGAGAGCACAGATACGCAGTATTTT. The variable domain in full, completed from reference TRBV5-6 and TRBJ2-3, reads DAGVTQSPTHLIKTRGQQVTLRCSPKSGHDTVSWYQQALGQGPQFIFQYYEEEERQRGNFPDRFSGHQFPNYSSELNVNALLLGDSALYLCASSRTSGESTDTQYFGPGTRLTVL.

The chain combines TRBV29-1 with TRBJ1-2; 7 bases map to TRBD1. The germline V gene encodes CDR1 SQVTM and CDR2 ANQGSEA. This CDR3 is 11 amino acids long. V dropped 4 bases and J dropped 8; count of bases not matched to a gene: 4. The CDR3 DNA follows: TGCAGCGTTGGACAGGGAGTAGGCTACACCTTC. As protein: CSVGQGVGYTF.

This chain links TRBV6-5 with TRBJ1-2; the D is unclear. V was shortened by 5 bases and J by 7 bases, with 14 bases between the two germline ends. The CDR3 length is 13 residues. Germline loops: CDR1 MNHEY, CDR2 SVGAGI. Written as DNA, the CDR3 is TGTGCCAGCAGTCCCGGTTTGTCTTCTGGCTACACCTTC. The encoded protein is CASSPGLSSGYTF.

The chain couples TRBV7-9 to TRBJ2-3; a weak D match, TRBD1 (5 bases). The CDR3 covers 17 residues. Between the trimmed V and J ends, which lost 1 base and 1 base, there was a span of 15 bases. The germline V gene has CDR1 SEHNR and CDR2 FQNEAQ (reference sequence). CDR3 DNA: TGTGCCAGCAGCTTAGATGGTGGTGAAGGGGGCACAGATACGCAGTATTTT. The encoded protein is CASSLDGGEGGTDTQYF.

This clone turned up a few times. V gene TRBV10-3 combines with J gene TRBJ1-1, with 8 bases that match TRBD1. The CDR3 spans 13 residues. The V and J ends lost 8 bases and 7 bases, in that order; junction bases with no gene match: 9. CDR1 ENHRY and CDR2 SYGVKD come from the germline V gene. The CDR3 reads CAISGTGSVEAFF. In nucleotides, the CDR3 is TGTGCCATCTCGGGGACAGGCTCCGTTGAAGCTTTCTTT.

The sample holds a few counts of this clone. DNA of the CDR3: TGTGCCAGTTCGTCGGGGAGGACTGAAGCTTTCTTT. It encodes CASSSGRTEAFF. This rearrangement joins TRBV19 to TRBJ1-1, with D hard to call. The ends were cut back, 8 bases at V and 5 bases at J, with 12 bases in the middle. Looked up from germline, CDR1 is LNHDA and CDR2 is SQIVND (reference sequence). The CDR3 consists of 12 residues.

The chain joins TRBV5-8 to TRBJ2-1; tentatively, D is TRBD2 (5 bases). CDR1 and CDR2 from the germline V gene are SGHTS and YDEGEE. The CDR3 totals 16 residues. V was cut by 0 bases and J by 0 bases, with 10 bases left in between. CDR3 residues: CASSLGESSSYNEQFF. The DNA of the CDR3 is TGTGCCAGCAGCTTGGGGGAGAGTAGCTCCTACAATGAGCAGTTCTTC.

The CDR3: CASSHLPQGIQGELFF. The CDR3 DNA is TGTGCCAGCAGCCACTTGCCACAGGGAATCCAAGGGGAGCTGTTTTTT. The chain links TRBV5-5 to TRBJ2-2; D perhaps matches TRBD1 (6 bases). Between the trimmed V and J ends, which lost 4 bases and 8 bases, there was a span of 21 bases. This CDR3 spans 16 amino acids. The germline V gene has CDR1 SGHKS and CDR2 YYEKEE (reference sequence).

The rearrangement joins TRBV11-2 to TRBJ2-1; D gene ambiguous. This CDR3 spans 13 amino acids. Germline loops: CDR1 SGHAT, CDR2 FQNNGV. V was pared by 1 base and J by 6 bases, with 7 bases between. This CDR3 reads CASSLGSSNEQFF. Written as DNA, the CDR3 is TGTGCCAGCAGCTTAGGTTCTAGCAATGAGCAGTTCTTC.

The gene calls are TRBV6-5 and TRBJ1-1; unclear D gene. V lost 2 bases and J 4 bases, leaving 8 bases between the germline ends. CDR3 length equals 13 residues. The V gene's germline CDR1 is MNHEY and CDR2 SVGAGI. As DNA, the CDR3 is TGTGCCAGCAGTTACAGGGTGCCCACTGAAGCTTTCTTT. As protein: CASSYRVPTEAFF.

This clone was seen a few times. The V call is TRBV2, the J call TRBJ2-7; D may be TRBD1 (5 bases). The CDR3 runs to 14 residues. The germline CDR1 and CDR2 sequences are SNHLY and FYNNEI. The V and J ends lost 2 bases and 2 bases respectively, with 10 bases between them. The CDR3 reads CASSEQGSTYEQYF. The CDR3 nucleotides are TGTGCCAGCAGTGAACAGGGCAGTACCTACGAGCAGTACTTC.